This entry concerns a single T cell receptor (beta chain). This sample is drawn from a study of blood T cell repertoires in COVID-19. Study-level information: From the United States, Italy and Spain came samples of acute and convalescent COVID-19. PBMCs, B-cell-depleted T cells, or T cells were the source of the cDNA or gDNA that made up the material.

Methods used by the authors: It was from reference gene primer amplification that nucleated cell counts were estimated. Sequenced by immunoSEQ multiplex PCR; TCRdb stores in-frame clones only, minus some. The D gene and trimming were derived from the DNA, and the V and J assignments and clone size from that table. There are 150,000 to 200,000 clones in the sample; around 74% occur only once, and 3% lies in the top ten. Sequenced sample: peripheral blood. The receptor comes from a woman of 80 years or more with acute or convalescent COVID-19.

CDR3 in DNA: TGCGCCAGCACTCTGCGGGGGATGGGCACTGAAGCTTTCTTT. This gives the protein CASTLRGMGTEAFF. V and J are TRBV5-1 and TRBJ1-1; D might be TRBD1 (5 bases). The CDR3 runs 14 residues. CDR1 and CDR2 (germline): SGHRS, YFSETQ. V was cut by 6 bases and J by 4 bases, with 16 bases left in between.